The T cell receptor beta chain described here comes from a study of blood T cell repertoires in COVID-19. As for the study in general: The origin of the acute and convalescent COVID-19 samples was the United States, Italy and Spain. T cells, B-cell-depleted T cells, or PBMCs supplied cDNA or gDNA.

TCRdb's copy holds only in-frame clones and misses some; the assay was immunoSEQ multiplex PCR. This sample has approximately 260,000 clones, with approximately 80% found just once. Looked up from germline, CDR1 is SGHAT and CDR2 is FQNNGV. The CDR3 has 15 residues. V shed 10 bases and J 7 bases; nucleotides not matched to a gene: 10. The V call is TRBV11-2, the J call TRBJ2-1; TRBD2 matches 13 bases. The sample comprised peripheral blood. This TCR was sampled from a human donor in a cohort sampled during active COVID-19. The CDR3 loop reads CATTSGRAGWNEQFF. The CDR3 DNA sequence: TGTGCCACAACTAGCGGGAGGGCCGGGTGGAATGAGCAGTTCTTC. The variable domain in full, completed from reference TRBV11-2 and TRBJ2-1, reads EAGVAQSPRYKIIEKRQSVAFWCNPISGHATLYWYQQILGQGPKLLIQFQNNGVVDDSQLPKDRFSAERLKGVDSTLKIQPAKLEDSAVYLCATTSGRAGWNEQFFGPGTRLTVL.